A single sample gave rise to the 18 T cell receptor beta chains below, sequenced in a study of control samples from healthy donors and cancer patients. Sequencing used immunoSEQ multiplex PCR; TCRdb keeps in-frame clones, though not all of them. The sample has approximately 100,000 clones, roughly four fifths seen once; the top ten hold about 2%. Sample: blood. Every receptor here comes from a man in his 60s in good health.

The rearrangement joins TRBV6-5 to TRBJ1-3; D is perhaps TRBD1 (5 bases). Germline V CDR1 and CDR2: MNHEY, SVGAGI. The CDR3 is made up of 14 amino acids. V lost 7 bases and J lost 4, with 14 bases in between. The chain's CDR3 is CASTRSWTGNTIYF. CDR3 DNA: TGTGCCAGCACCAGGTCCTGGACAGGAAACACCATATATTTT.

The chain combines TRBV11-2 with TRBJ2-5; tentatively, D is TRBD1 or TRBD2 (5 bases each). Trimming cost V 5 bases and J 3 bases, with 16 bases left between them. Per the germline V gene, CDR1 is SGHAT and CDR2 is FQNNGV. The CDR3 spans 15 residues. CDR3 sequence reads: CASSQTGTQEETQYF. CDR3 DNA sequence: TGTGCCAGCAGCCAGACCGGGACCCAAGAAGAGACCCAGTACTTC.

The CDR3 nucleotides are TGCAGCCTATTAGGGCCCACCGGGGAGCTGTTTTTT. Protein product: CSLLGPTGELFF. The rearrangement links TRBV29-1 to TRBJ2-2, with D hard to call. This CDR3 spans 12 amino acids. Germline V gene sequence: CDR1 SQVTM, CDR2 ANQGSEA. Trimming left V 8 bases short and J 4 bases short, with 11 bases between.

The chain links TRBV24-1 to TRBJ2-1; 7 bases fit TRBD1. The CDR3 sequence is 14 residues long. Germline V gives CDR1 KGHDR, CDR2 SFDVKD. V was pared by 6 bases and J by 0 bases, with 1 base of the junction left unmatched. CDR3 sequence reads: CATSRQGSYNEQFF. The CDR3, as DNA: TGTGCCACCAGTCGACAGGGCTCCTACAATGAGCAGTTCTTC.

This chain joins TRBV28 and TRBJ1-4; possible D gene TRBD1, 5 bases. The CDR3 covers 14 residues. In germline, CDR1 is MDHEN, CDR2 SYDVKM. V was pared by 8 bases and J by 2 bases, with 12 bases between. CDR3 region: CASSPGGTNEKLFF. For the CDR3, the DNA is TGTGCCAGCTCCCCGGGGGGGACTAATGAAAAACTGTTTTTT.

This clone was observed a handful of times. The chain employs TRBV9 and TRBJ2-2, with 7 nucleotides matching TRBD2. This CDR3 has 13 amino acids. Per the germline V gene, CDR1 is SGDLS and CDR2 is YYNGEE. V trimming: 2 bases; J trimming: 6 bases; junction bases outside the gene matches: 1. This chain's CDR3 is CASSVGRAGELFF. The CDR3 DNA reads TGTGCCAGCAGCGTGGGGAGGGCCGGGGAGCTGTTTTTT.

Turning to this clone: With a much larger clone just one base away, this may be a read error. Other DNA variants within this sample encode the same CDR3. The V and J genes are TRBV28 and TRBJ2-2; no reliable D call. The CDR3 spans 12 residues. V was clipped by 5 bases and J by 1 base, with 2 bases between them. The germline V gene has CDR1 MDHEN and CDR2 SYDVKM. The CDR3 region is CASSQNTGELFF. The CDR3 DNA reads as TGTGCCAGCAGTCAGAACACCGGGGAGCTGTTTTTT.

The chain uses TRBV4-2 and TRBJ1-6; 12 nucleotides line up with TRBD1. The CDR3 extends over 15 amino acids. The ends lost 4 bases at V and 8 bases at J; junction bases unmatched: 3. Germline CDR1 is LGHNA and CDR2 is YNFKEQ. The CDR3 loop is CASSPGQGAYSPLHF. The CDR3 region has the DNA TGTGCCAGCAGCCCGGGACAGGGGGCATATTCACCCCTCCACTTT.

This rearrangement joins TRBV5-1 to TRBJ1-2, with D perhaps matching TRBD1 (6 bases). The V and J ends lost 4 bases and 4 bases respectively, with 17 bases between them. Germline V gene lookup returns CDR1 SGHRS and CDR2 YFSETQ. CDR3 length: 15 amino acids. The CDR3 here is CASSLDGQLSYGYTF. As DNA, the CDR3 is TGCGCCAGCAGCCTTGACGGACAGCTGTCCTATGGCTACACCTTC. Full variable domain (rest looked up from reference TRBV5-1 and TRBJ1-2): KAGVTQTPRYLIKTRGQQVTLSCSPISGHRSVSWYQQTPGQGLQFLFEYFSETQRNKGNFPGRFSGRQFSNSRSEMNVSTLELGDSALYLCASSLDGQLSYGYTFGSGTRLTVV.

The chain couples TRBV28 to TRBJ2-3; TRBD2 aligns across 9 bases. The V gene's germline CDR1 is MDHEN and CDR2 SYDVKM. The CDR3 covers 15 residues. Trimming cost V 5 bases and J 13 bases; bases outside gene matches: 16. CDR3 DNA: TGTGCCAGCAGTAGTAGCGGGGGCTATCCGTGGAGGAAGTATTTT. Translating it yields CASSSSGGYPWRKYF.

The rearrangement uses TRBV30 and TRBJ2-1; D gene uncertain. The germline V gene encodes CDR1 GTSNPN and CDR2 SVGIG (reference sequence). The V and J ends lost 0 bases and 9 bases respectively, with 12 bases between them. This CDR3 is 13 amino acids long. CDR3 coding DNA: TGTGCCTGGAGTGTATATGGCAGCGCTGAGCAGTTCTTC. It codes for CAWSVYGSAEQFF.

This clone was found once. The rearrangement joins TRBV10-3 to TRBJ2-1, with 7 bases lining up with TRBD1. The germline V gene encodes CDR1 ENHRY and CDR2 SYGVKD. The CDR3 spans 17 residues. V lost 4 bases to trimming and J lost 6 bases; unmatched junction nucleotides: 15. CDR3 protein: CAISGGPGGTYSNEQFF. CDR3 DNA sequence: TGTGCCATCAGTGGGGGGCCAGGGGGTACCTATTCCAATGAGCAGTTCTTC.

This clone was detected only once. The CDR3 protein is CASSFQGRASGELFF. The CDR3 nucleotides are TGTGCCAGCAGCTTCCAGGGTAGAGCGTCCGGGGAGCTGTTTTTT. The J gene is TRBJ2-2, the V gene TRBV11-3; maybe TRBD1 (5 bases). The CDR3 runs to 15 residues. Germline CDR1 and CDR2: SGHNT and YENEEA. Between the trimmed V and J ends, which lost 3 bases and 6 bases, there was a span of 14 bases.

This clone was recorded once. The chain carries TRBV19 and TRBJ1-1, with D possibly TRBD1 on 5 matching bases. This CDR3 has 12 amino acids. Germline V gives CDR1 LNHDA, CDR2 SQIVND (reference sequence). The V and J ends lost 3 bases and 5 bases respectively, with 7 bases between them. CDR3 in amino acids: CASSIRETEAFF. The DNA of the CDR3 is TGTGCCAGTAGTATCAGGGAAACTGAAGCTTTCTTT.

The chain uses TRBV19 and TRBJ2-3; 7 positions agree with TRBD1. Germline loops: CDR1 LNHDA, CDR2 SQIVND (reference sequence). The CDR3 length is 16 residues. Losses at the gene ends were 5 bases for V and 0 bases for J; bases not matched to a gene: 8. CDR3 region: CASSRQGHQSTDTQYF. The CDR3 DNA reads as TGTGCCAGTAGTCGACAGGGACACCAAAGCACAGATACGCAGTATTTT. The full variable domain, in which reference TRBV19 and TRBJ2-3 provide the parts outside the CDR3, is DGGITQSPKYLFRKEGQNVTLSCEQNLNHDAMYWYRQDPGQGLRLIYYSQIVNDFQKGDIAEGYSVSREKKESFPLTVTSAQKNPTAFYLCASSRQGHQSTDTQYFGPGTRLTVL.

This chain uses TRBV6-1 with TRBJ1-2; no firm D call. CDR3 size: 15 residues. Germline assignment: CDR1 MNHNS and CDR2 SASEGT. The V end lost 0 bases, the J end lost 5 bases, and 13 bases lay between the germline ends. The CDR3 nucleotides are TGTGCCAGCAGTGAAGCATTAGGGCTGGGGTATGGCTACACCTTC. Its protein product is CASSEALGLGYGYTF.

J is TRBJ2-3 and V is TRBV12-3 or TRBV12-4; D is unresolved. The CDR3 runs 11 residues. Deletions cut 6 bases from V and 6 bases from J, with 7 bases between. CDR3 sequence (DNA): TGTGCCAGCAGCTCACGGGATACGCAGTATTTT. This translates into CASSSRDTQYF.

The chain employs TRBV6-2 or TRBV6-3 and TRBJ2-1; 9 bases are a match to TRBD2. Germline lookup yields CDR1 MNHEY and CDR2 SVGEGT. The V and J ends lost 4 bases and 8 bases, in that order; junction bases with no gene match: 15. CDR3 length: 17 amino acids. The CDR3 nucleotides are TGTGCCAGCAGTTGGACCGACATCAGCGGGGGGAGCTATGAGCAGTTCTTC. Its protein is CASSWTDISGGSYEQFF.